Listed below are T cell receptor beta chains from one sample, sequenced in a study of T cell repertoires in cytomegalovirus infection. TCRdb processed the reads anew with MiXCR; each CDR3 protein has one entry. The sample consists of some 270,000 distinct CDR3 sequences, 22% of them appearing once. The antigens of these receptors remain unknown. This specimen was cultured PBMCs, taken from culture after CMV antigen stimulation. The receptors here all came from a human donor in good health (CMV status not recorded). Some clones in this sample may be carry-over from other donors' samples. Both conserved end residues are part of each CDR3.

TRBV7-3	CASSLQGLTDTQYF
TRBV7-2	CASSFQGSSYEQYF
TRBV4-1	CASSQESDNYGYTF
TRBV9	CASSAGTVPSTDTQYF
TRBV29-1	CSAEAGPPNYGYTF
TRBV20-1	CSANPGQGANEQFF
TRBV12-3/TRBV12-4	CASRSGVANQPQHF
TRBV11-2	CASSQPRATSTDTQYF
TRBV6-2/TRBV6-3	CASSPPLRRILNTGELFF
TRBV12-3/TRBV12-4	CASSLGGVGSKLFF
TRBV7-2	CASAVERLAGGVTQYF
TRBV4-1	CASSQPWDRDYEQYF
TRBV9	CASRVGELSNQPQHF
TRBV28	CASSLRGAGGGGDTQYF
TRBV12-3/TRBV12-4	CASSRRRGQGYTF
TRBV19	CASSIWRQSNEQFF
TRBV5-1	CASSPQGAGGEQFF
TRBV6-1	CASSLSESREIIGELFF
TRBV20-1	CSAHRVSNSPLHF